The rows below give T cell receptor beta chains drawn from one sample of a study of T cell changes during pregnancy in multiple sclerosis. Clones were sequenced by immunoSEQ multiplex PCR, and TCRdb holds only the in-frame ones, with some missing. The sample holds tens of thousands of clones, 90% to 95% seen once. This sample comprised peripheral blood, obtained before pregnancy. These receptors were obtained from a female donor with multiple sclerosis, enrolled in a pregnancy study. Each CDR3 is given with its conserved first and last residue. Each record gives: CDR3 protein, CDR3 DNA, V gene, D gene, J gene, clone size. D genes are given only for firm matches. Clone size is given for some rows only: seen once, a few or many times, or a class if the clone is expanded.

CDR3: CASSVATGVSNYGYTF; DNA: TGTGCCAGCAGCGTAGCAACAGGGGTTTCTAACTATGGCTACACCTTC; V: TRBV9; D: TRBD1; J: TRBJ1-2; size: .
CDR3: CASSQGGNTEAFF; DNA: TGTGCCAGCAGCCAGGGGGGAAACACTGAAGCTTTCTTT; V: TRBV6-5; D: TRBD1; J: TRBJ1-1; size: .
CDR3: CASSRQGLTEAFF; DNA: TGTGCCAGCAGTAGACAGGGCCTCACTGAAGCTTTCTTT; V: TRBV2; D: TRBD1; J: TRBJ1-1; size: .
CDR3: CASSLGGTSYEQYF; DNA: TGCGCCAGCAGCTTGGGGGGCACATCCTACGAGCAGTACTTC; V: TRBV5-1; D: .; J: TRBJ2-7; size: .
CDR3: CASSLTPHWGQSCEQYF; DNA: TGTGCCAGCAGCTTAACACCCCATTGGGGACAGTCTTGCGAGCAGTACTTC; V: TRBV7-3; D: TRBD1; J: TRBJ2-7; size: .
CDR3: CASSRGQSSYEQYF; DNA: TGCGCCAGCAGCCGCGGACAGAGCTCCTACGAGCAGTACTTC; V: TRBV5-1; D: .; J: TRBJ2-7; size: .
CDR3: CASSPGRDRESPRF; DNA: TGTGCCAGCAGCCCCGGCCGGGACAGGGAGTCCCCACGTTTC; V: TRBV7-2; D: TRBD1; J: TRBJ1-2; size: .
CDR3: CASSLVPTGDLYGYTF; DNA: TGTGCCAGCAGCTTAGTCCCCACAGGGGATTTGTATGGCTACACCTTC; V: TRBV11-1; D: TRBD1; J: TRBJ1-2; size: once
CDR3: CASSVGGRGPTDTQYF; DNA: TGTGCCAGCAGCGTAGGCGGCAGGGGGCCCACAGATACGCAGTATTTT; V: TRBV9; D: TRBD1; J: TRBJ2-3; size: .
CDR3: CASSSTSGGTYEQYF; DNA: TGTGCCAGCAGCTCTACTAGCGGGGGAACCTACGAGCAGTACTTC; V: TRBV27; D: TRBD2; J: TRBJ2-7; size: .
CDR3: CASSLDPSGALNEQFF; DNA: TGTGCCAGCAGCTTAGATCCAAGCGGGGCGCTCAATGAGCAGTTCTTC; V: TRBV11-2; D: TRBD2; J: TRBJ2-1; size: .
CDR3: CASSSERGGFTYEQYF; DNA: TGTGCCAGCAGCTCAGAGCGGGGGGGCTTCACCTACGAGCAGTACTTC; V: TRBV5-4; D: TRBD2; J: TRBJ2-7; size: .
CDR3: CASSPRTGPTYEQYF; DNA: TGTGCCAGCAGCCCCCGGACAGGGCCCACCTACGAGCAGTACTTC; V: TRBV9; D: TRBD1; J: TRBJ2-7; size: .
CDR3: CASSRPLGHKNTEAFF; DNA: TGTGCCAGCAGCCGCCCCCTGGGGCACAAGAACACTGAAGCTTTCTTT; V: TRBV7-8; D: .; J: TRBJ1-1; size: .
CDR3: CASSFPTRDTRQETQYF; DNA: TGTGCCAGCAGCTTCCCTACCCGAGACACACGCCAAGAGACCCAGTACTTC; V: TRBV7-3; D: .; J: TRBJ2-5; size: .
CDR3: CASIEPGRGNSPLHF; DNA: TGTGCCAGCATCGAACCGGGCAGGGGAAATTCACCCCTCCACTTT; V: TRBV7-9; D: .; J: TRBJ1-6; size: .
CDR3: CASIQGAGRPDTQYF; DNA: TGTGCCAGTATCCAGGGGGCAGGGAGGCCAGATACGCAGTATTTT; V: TRBV19; D: TRBD1; J: TRBJ2-3; size: once
CDR3: CATADGLRGYTF; DNA: TGTGCCACTGCGGACGGACTCCGGGGCTACACCTTC; V: TRBV19; D: .; J: TRBJ1-2; size: .
CDR3: CASSPGGGNEKLFF; DNA: TGTGCCAGCAGCCCAGGGGGAGGTAATGAAAAACTGTTTTTT; V: TRBV7-2; D: TRBD1; J: TRBJ1-4; size: .
CDR3: CASSVELGEDEQFF; DNA: TGTGCCAGCAGCGTAGAACTGGGGGAGGATGAGCAGTTCTTC; V: TRBV9; D: .; J: TRBJ2-1; size: .
CDR3: CASSLAGLEAFF; DNA: TGTGCCAGCAGCTTAGCGGGGCTTGAAGCTTTCTTT; V: TRBV7-9; D: .; J: TRBJ1-1; size: .
CDR3: CASSRGTETVNYGYTF; DNA: TGTGCCAGCAGCAGAGGAACGGAAACGGTCAACTATGGCTACACCTTC; V: TRBV9; D: .; J: TRBJ1-2; size: .